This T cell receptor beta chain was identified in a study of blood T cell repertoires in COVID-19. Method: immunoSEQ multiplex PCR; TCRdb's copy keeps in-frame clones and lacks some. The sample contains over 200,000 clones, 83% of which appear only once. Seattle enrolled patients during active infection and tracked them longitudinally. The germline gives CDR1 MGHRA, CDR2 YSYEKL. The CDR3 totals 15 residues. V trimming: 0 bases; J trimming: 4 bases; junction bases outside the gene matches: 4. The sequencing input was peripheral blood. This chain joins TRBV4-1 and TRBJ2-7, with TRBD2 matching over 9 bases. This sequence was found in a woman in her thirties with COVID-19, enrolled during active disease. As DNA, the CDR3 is TGCGCCAGCAGCCAAGATGGGCGGGAGGGATACGAGCAGTACTTC. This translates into CASSQDGREGYEQYF.